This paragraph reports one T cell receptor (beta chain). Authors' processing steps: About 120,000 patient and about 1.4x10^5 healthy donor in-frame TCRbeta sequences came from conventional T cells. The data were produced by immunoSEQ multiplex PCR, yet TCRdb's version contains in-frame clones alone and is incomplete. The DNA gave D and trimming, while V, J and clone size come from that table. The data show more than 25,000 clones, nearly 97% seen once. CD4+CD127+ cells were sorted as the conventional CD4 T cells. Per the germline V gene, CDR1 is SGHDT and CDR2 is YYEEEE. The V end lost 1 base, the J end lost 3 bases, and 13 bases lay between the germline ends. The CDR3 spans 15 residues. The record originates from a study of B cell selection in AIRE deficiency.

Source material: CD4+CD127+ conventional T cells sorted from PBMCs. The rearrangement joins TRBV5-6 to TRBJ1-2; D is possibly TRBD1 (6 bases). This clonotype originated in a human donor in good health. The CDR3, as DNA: TGTGCCAGCAGCTTGAGGGGGGCCCTTTACTATGGCTACACCTTC. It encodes CASSLRGALYYGYTF. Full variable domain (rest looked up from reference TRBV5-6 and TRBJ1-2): DAGVTQSPTHLIKTRGQQVTLRCSPKSGHDTVSWYQQALGQGPQFIFQYYEEEERQRGNFPDRFSGHQFPNYSSELNVNALLLGDSALYLCASSLRGALYYGYTFGSGTRLTVV.